The sample holds many counts of the clone carrying this TCR beta chain. Amplification of TCR beta CDR3 regions was performed using RNA transcripts as template. During a first-round RT-PCR of the TCR CDR3, the HTBI primer set was used. TCRdb re-derived calls from the multiplex PCR reads in MiXCR, one entry per CDR3 protein. The sample has hundreds of thousands of distinct CDR3 sequences, roughly 17% seen once; the top ten hold about 17%. The source of the sample is a study of T cells in Graves' hyperthyroidism and ophthalmopathy. The CDR3 extends over 16 amino acids. The trim removed 7 bases at V and 5 bases at J, leaving 15 bases unmatched.

Sequences were obtained from blood. This TCR derives from a woman between 18 and 29 years old with Graves' hyperthyroidism. The chain uses TRBV12-3 or TRBV12-4 and TRBJ2-3; TRBD1 matches at 7 bases. CDR3 sequence: CASTRGQVLFGDTQYF. CDR3 bases: TGTGCCAGCACCAGAGGACAGGTTCTCTTTGGAGATACGCAGTATTTT.